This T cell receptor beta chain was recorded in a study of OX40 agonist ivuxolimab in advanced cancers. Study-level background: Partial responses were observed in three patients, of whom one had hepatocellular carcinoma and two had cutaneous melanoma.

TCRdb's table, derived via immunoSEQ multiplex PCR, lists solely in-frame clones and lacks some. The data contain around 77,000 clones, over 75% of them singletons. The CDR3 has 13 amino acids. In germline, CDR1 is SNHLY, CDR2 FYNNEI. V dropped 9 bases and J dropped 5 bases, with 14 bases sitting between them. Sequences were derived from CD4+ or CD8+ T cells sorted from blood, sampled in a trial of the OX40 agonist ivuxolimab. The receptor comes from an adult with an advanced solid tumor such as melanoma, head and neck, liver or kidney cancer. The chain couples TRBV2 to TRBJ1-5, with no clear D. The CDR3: CASEVQPDQPQHF. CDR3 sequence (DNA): TGTGCCAGTGAGGTTCAGCCCGATCAGCCCCAGCATTTT.